A single sample gave rise to the 2 T cell receptor beta chains below, sequenced in a study of blood T cell repertoires in COVID-19. Produced via immunoSEQ multiplex PCR; TCRdb's table is partial and in-frame only. The profile shows approximately 170,000 clones, 86% of them singletons. The sequenced sample consisted of peripheral blood. All receptors come from a man aged 65 to 85 with acute or convalescent COVID-19.

This chain uses TRBV9 with TRBJ2-7; D might be TRBD1 (6 bases). In germline, CDR1 is SGDLS, CDR2 YYNGEE. The CDR3 spans 13 residues. V shed 4 bases and J shed 5 bases, with 13 bases lying between them. The CDR3 loop reads CASSRQRGNEQYF. For the CDR3, the DNA is TGTGCCAGCAGCCGGCAGAGGGGGAACGAGCAGTACTTC.

The V and J genes are TRBV2 and TRBJ2-7; TRBD2 agrees at 8 bases. In germline, CDR1 is SNHLY, CDR2 FYNNEI. V lost 2 bases and J lost 4; bases outside the gene matches: 4. The CDR3 totals 14 residues. The DNA for the CDR3 is TGTGCCAGCAGTGAACAGGGACTAGGGTACGAGCAGTACTTC. Encoded protein: CASSEQGLGYEQYF.